This is a list of T cell receptor beta chains from one sample in a study of T cell clones after liver transplantation. Libraries were prepared by immunoSEQ multiplex PCR; TCRdb keeps only in-frame clonotypes and omits some of them. The sample shows tens of thousands of clones, nearly 85% of them seen only once. The material sequenced was CD4+ T cells from blood, taken 45 to 46 months after liver transplant. Every receptor here comes from a human patient who received a liver transplant. Some T cells could come from the graft donor. CDR3s include the opening cysteine and the closing phenylalanine or tryptophan. Each record gives: V gene, CDR3 protein.

TRBV7-6 CASSPVSGTATNEKLFF
TRBV28 CASSPGPHYGYTF
TRBV9 CASSLLAGGNNEQFF
TRBV2 CASRGGSSNQPQHF
TRBV4-1 CASSPSGPYNEQFF
TRBV7-3 CASSPGSNYGYTF
TRBV5-1 CASSLGKSGSRNTGELFF
TRBV15 CATSRRTGKQPQHF
TRBV6-1 CASREVSYGYTF
TRBV28 CASRQTGQGAGEQFF
TRBV19 CASSIRVGVGGHQPQHF
TRBV2 CASSESQPLAGIYNEQFF
TRBV7-2 CASSLRQGIGQYF
TRBV7-9 CASSPRRDHEQYF
TRBV7-2 CASSLAAPFSRGYTF
TRBV27 CASRSAPGSYEQYF
TRBV28 CASTRGPQYEQYF
TRBV5-4 CASTRGQGVNTEAFF
TRBV5-1 CASSLGGSRGTEKLFF
TRBV9 CASSAAQGANGYTF
TRBV6-5 CASSYDGQLYGYTF
TRBV5-1 CASSLAGGSTTDTQYF
TRBV28 CASSVIPRYEQYF
TRBV6-6 CASSLQGGGSPLHF
TRBV6-1 CASSEAPSGMYEQYF
TRBV6-6 CASRLQGNQPQHF
TRBV6-1 CASNMGHYYGYTF
TRBV4-3 CASSQDILVAAGGQFF
TRBV4-1 CASSLGLDNEQFF
TRBV19 CASSIERGRNTEAFF
TRBV6-6 CASSYSGLNYGYTF
TRBV2 CASKGGRETYSNQPQHF
TRBV4-1 CASTGTGLANEKLFF
TRBV5-1 CASGDTERTEAFF
TRBV7-3 CASSLTGTSGSHRRNEQFF
TRBV12-5 CASASRGLAGGGGETQYF
TRBV4-2 CASSLGGSAGQGPQHF